This TCR beta chain was sequenced during a study of CD8 T cells in ankylosing spondylitis. Whole-study results and caveats: Significant enrichment of disease-linked clones was reported in matched ankylosing spondylitis synovial fluid. Ankylosing spondylitis blood seemed to carry a telltale TCR beta motif made of several highly homologous variants.

Only a few counts were recorded for this clonotype. Its antigen is unknown. This CDR3 is 18 amino acids long. The germline V gene encodes CDR1 SGHAT and CDR2 FQNNGV. Trimming shortened V by 5 bases and J by 10 bases, and 30 bases separated the two germline ends. One entry per CDR3 protein results from TCRdb running MiXCR on the 5' RACE reads. The table has 350,000 or so distinct CDR3 sequences, under 15% seen once. V gene TRBV11-2 combines with J gene TRBJ2-1; maybe TRBD2 (6 bases). Sample: blood, either unsorted or a sorted T cell fraction (not recorded which). The origin of this receptor is a male donor with ankylosing spondylitis or in good health (not recorded which). CDR3 sequence reads: CASSPGFRAGTGAGEQFF. The CDR3 coding sequence is TGTGCCAGCAGCCCCGGGTTTAGGGCCGGGACTGGCGCAGGAGAGCAGTTCTTC. The full variable domain, its missing parts supplied by reference TRBV11-2 and TRBJ2-1, is EAGVAQSPRYKIIEKRQSVAFWCNPISGHATLYWYQQILGQGPKLLIQFQNNGVVDDSQLPKDRFSAERLKGVDSTLKIQPAKLEDSAVYLCASSPGFRAGTGAGEQFFGPGTRLTVL.